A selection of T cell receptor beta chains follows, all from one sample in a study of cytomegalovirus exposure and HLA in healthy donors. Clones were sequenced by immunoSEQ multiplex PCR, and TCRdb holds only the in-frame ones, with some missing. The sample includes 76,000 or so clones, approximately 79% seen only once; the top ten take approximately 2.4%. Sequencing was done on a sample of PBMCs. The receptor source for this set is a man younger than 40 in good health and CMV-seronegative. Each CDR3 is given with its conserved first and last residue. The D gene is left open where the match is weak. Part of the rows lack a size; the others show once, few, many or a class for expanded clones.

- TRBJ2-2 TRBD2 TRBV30 TGTGCCTGGAGTCGTCTAGCGGGGACGCCCCGGGAGCTGTTTTTT CAWSRLAGTPRELFF
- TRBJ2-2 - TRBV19 TGTGCCAGTAGTATCCCAGCCGAGACGGGTCGGGAGCTGTTTTTT CASSIPAETGRELFF
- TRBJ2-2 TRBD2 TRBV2 TGTGCCAGCAGTGAAGCGGGAAGCGGGGGGGCCGGGGAGCTGTTTTTT CASSEAGSGGAGELFF
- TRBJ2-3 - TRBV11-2 TGTGCCAGCAGCCCAACAGGCACAGATACGCAGTATTTT CASSPTGTDTQYF
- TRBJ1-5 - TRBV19 TGTGCCACCAACCCACAGGGTTATAGCAATCAGCCCCAGCATTTT CATNPQGYSNQPQHF
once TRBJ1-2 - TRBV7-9 TGTGCCGGAGGGAGGCTTGAAGGCTACACCTTC CAGGRLEGYTF
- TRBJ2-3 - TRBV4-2 TGTGCCAGCAGCCAAGTCGCGCCCGGCGGTACAGATACGCAGTATTTT CASSQVAPGGTDTQYF
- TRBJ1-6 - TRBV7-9 TGTGCCAGCAGCTTCTCTAATTCACCCCTCCACTTT CASSFSNSPLHF
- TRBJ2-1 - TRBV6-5 TGTGCCGCCGGGCGGGCAGGGGTGATCAATGAGCAGTTCTTC CAAGRAGVINEQFF
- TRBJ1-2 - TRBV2 TGTGCCAGCAGTTGGGGCAGCTCCCATGGCTACACCTTC CASSWGSSHGYTF
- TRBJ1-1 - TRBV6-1 TGTGCCAGCAGTGAAAACCGGGGGGCGACTGAAGCTTTCTTT CASSENRGATEAFF
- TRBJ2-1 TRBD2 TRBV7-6 TGTGCCAGCAGCTTACAGCGGGGGCTCAATGAGCAGTTCTTC CASSLQRGLNEQFF
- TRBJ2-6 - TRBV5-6 TGTGCCAGCAGCTTCCTTAGCCGCTCTGGGGCCAACGTCCTGACTTTC CASSFLSRSGANVLTF
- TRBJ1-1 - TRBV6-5 TGTGCCAGCAGTACACTCGGGTTGTCTGAAGCTTTCTTT CASSTLGLSEAFF
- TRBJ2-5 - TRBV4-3 TGCGCCAGCAGCCAAGGATCGGGTAGTGGAGAGACCCAGTACTTC CASSQGSGSGETQYF